The 24 T cell receptor beta chains listed next were all sequenced from one sample in a study of early T cells in non-severe SARS-CoV-2 infection. TCRdb used MiXCR to reprocess the 5' RACE reads, holding one entry per CDR3 protein. The sample has under 85,000 distinct CDR3 sequences, roughly 12% seen once; the top ten hold about 2.7%. Input material: whole blood. These receptors originate from an adult who was a healthcare worker with PCR-confirmed SARS-CoV-2 infection or an uninfected control (not recorded which).

This clonotype was recorded many times. The chain has TRBV27 and TRBJ1-1, with D perhaps matching TRBD1 (5 bases). CDR3 size: 14 residues. The V end lost 1 base, the J end lost 3 bases, and 9 bases lay between the germline ends. Per the germline V gene, CDR1 is MNHEY and CDR2 is SMNVEV (reference sequence). This chain's CDR3 is CASSLFGGDTEAFF. The CDR3 DNA is TGTGCCAGCAGTTTATTTGGGGGGGACACTGAAGCTTTCTTT.

This clonotype was seen at least ten times. The gene calls are TRBV19 and TRBJ2-5, with 10 bases identical to TRBD2. The V and J ends lost 5 bases and 5 bases, in that order; junction bases with no gene match: 8. The CDR3 is 15 residues long. Per germline, CDR1 LNHDA and CDR2 SQIVND (reference sequence). For the CDR3, the DNA is TGTGCCAGTAGTCGGTTAGCGGGAGGAGCGGAGACCCAGTACTTC. Encoded protein: CASSRLAGGAETQYF.

This clonotype was found a few times. The V call is TRBV12-3 or TRBV12-4, the J call TRBJ1-2, with D possibly matching TRBD1 (6 bases). The CDR3 is made up of 13 amino acids. Trimming shortened V by 5 bases and J by 4 bases, and 11 bases separated the two germline ends. CDR3 protein: CASSMQGFYGYTF. The DNA for the CDR3 is TGTGCCAGCAGTATGCAGGGGTTCTATGGCTACACCTTC.

This clonotype was picked up many times. The J gene is TRBJ2-7, the V gene TRBV19; TRBD1 agrees at 8 bases. Germline CDR1 reads LNHDA; CDR2 reads SQIVND (reference sequence). V lost 9 bases to trimming and J lost 6 bases; unmatched junction nucleotides: 4. The CDR3 runs to 11 residues. The CDR3: CASRTGSEQYF. The CDR3 nucleotides are TGTGCCAGCCGGACAGGGAGCGAGCAGTACTTC.

This clonotype occurred many times. The rearrangement uses TRBV10-3 and TRBJ2-2; D possibly corresponds to TRBD2 (5 bases). Germline CDR1 is ENHRY and CDR2 is SYGVKD. V was trimmed by 10 bases and J by 0 bases, leaving 12 bases between them. The CDR3 covers 14 residues. The CDR3 is CATLGATNTGELFF. CDR3 DNA sequence: TGTGCCACCTTGGGAGCGACGAACACCGGGGAGCTGTTTTTT.

This clonotype was observed many times. The chain employs TRBV20-1 and TRBJ2-7, with TRBD2 matching 8 bases. Germline assignment: CDR1 DFQATT and CDR2 SNEGSKA (reference sequence). The CDR3 is 15 residues long. Trimming at V came to 8 bases and at J to 1 base, leaving 13 bases not matched to a gene. CDR3 sequence: CSTSRGGEVSYEQYF. For the CDR3, the DNA is TGCAGTACCTCCCGGGGGGGGGAGGTTTCCTACGAGCAGTACTTC.

This clonotype was seen at least ten times. The rearrangement links TRBV11-2 to TRBJ2-5, with D perhaps assigned TRBD1 or TRBD2 (5 bases each). The CDR3 loop spans 15 amino acids. V dropped 5 bases and J dropped 1 base, with 14 bases sitting between them. Germline lookup yields CDR1 SGHAT and CDR2 FQNNGV. The CDR3 spells CASSAGTGFQETQYF. In nucleotides, the CDR3 is TGTGCCAGCAGCGCAGGGACCGGATTCCAAGAGACCCAGTACTTC.

This clonotype showed up many times. J is TRBJ2-1 and V is TRBV7-8; D might be TRBD1 or TRBD2, each matching 6 bases. This CDR3 spans 15 amino acids. The germline V and J ends were trimmed by 1 base and 7 bases, with 14 bases remaining between them. The germline V gene encodes CDR1 SGHVS and CDR2 FQNEAQ. The CDR3 sequence: CASSLGGGPQNEQFF. DNA of the CDR3: TGTGCCAGCAGCTTAGGTGGGGGGCCGCAAAATGAGCAGTTCTTC.

This clonotype was found many times. The rearrangement uses TRBV20-1 and TRBJ1-4, with D unclear. The CDR3 is made up of 14 amino acids. V gave up 6 bases and J gave up 1 base, with 12 bases separating them. Per the germline V gene, CDR1 is DFQATT and CDR2 is SNEGSKA (reference sequence). The DNA of the CDR3 is TGCAGTGCCGACTCTCCACAAACTAATGAAAAACTGTTTTTT. As protein: CSADSPQTNEKLFF.

This clonotype was seen only a few times. V usage is TRBV6-5 and J usage is TRBJ2-3, with D possibly TRBD2 on 5 matching bases. This CDR3 contains 14 residues. V dropped 6 bases and J dropped 0 bases, with 10 bases sitting between them. CDR1 is MNHEY and CDR2 is SVGAGI in the germline V gene. The CDR3 here is CASRRRVSTDTQYF. The CDR3 DNA reads as TGTGCCAGCAGGAGGCGGGTGAGCACAGATACGCAGTATTTT.

This clonotype has just a few counts. V is TRBV12-3 or TRBV12-4 and J is TRBJ1-5; a weak D match, TRBD1 (6 bases). Trimming removed 6 bases at V and 4 bases at J, with 16 bases between. There are 15 residues in the CDR3. The CDR3 bases are TGTGCCAGCAGCCCCTCAGGGGTCAAGAATCAGCCCCAGCATTTT. It translates to CASSPSGVKNQPQHF.

The chain is built from TRBV7-9 and TRBJ2-1; D perhaps matches TRBD1 (7 bases). Trimming left V 0 bases short and J 5 bases short, with 20 bases between. The CDR3 has 18 amino acids. Looked up from germline, CDR1 is SEHNR and CDR2 is FQNEAQ (reference sequence). As DNA, the CDR3 is TGTGCCAGCAGCTTAGCGGTCGGCAGGGGGGATCTAAACAATGAGCAGTTCTTC. This sequence encodes CASSLAVGRGDLNNEQFF.

There are a few counts of this clonotype. This rearrangement joins TRBV5-8 to TRBJ1-1; D not resolved. The CDR3 loop spans 14 amino acids. Per the germline V gene, CDR1 is SGHTS and CDR2 is YDEGEE. With 0 bases removed from V and 0 bases from J, the gap between germline ends came to 6 bases. CDR3 residues: CASSLETVNTEAFF. The DNA for the CDR3 is TGTGCCAGCAGCTTGGAGACGGTGAACACTGAAGCTTTCTTT.

This clonotype was counted between two and nine times. The chain uses TRBV27 and TRBJ1-1; tentatively, D is TRBD1 (5 bases). There are 13 residues in the CDR3. Trimming left V 8 bases short and J 1 base short, with 11 bases between. CDR1 is MNHEY and CDR2 is SMNVEV in the germline V gene (reference sequence). Here the CDR3 DNA reads TGTGCCAGCGAAGGGGTCCCGAACACTGAAGCTTTCTTT. Its translation is CASEGVPNTEAFF.

This clonotype was found a few times. The rearrangement joins TRBV3-1 to TRBJ2-5; tentatively, D is TRBD2 (6 bases). V was pared by 7 bases and J by 2 bases, with 14 bases between. The CDR3 is 14 amino acids. CDR1 is LGHDT, CDR2 YNNKEL, per germline (reference sequence). As DNA, the CDR3 is TGTGCCAGCAAGGGGAGGACTTTTCAAGAGACCCAGTACTTC. Translating it yields CASKGRTFQETQYF.

In its sample, this clonotype was seen many times. The genes are TRBV20-1 and TRBJ1-5, with D perhaps TRBD1 (6 bases). Trimming shortened V by 4 bases and J by 5 bases, and 12 bases separated the two germline ends. CDR3 length equals 13 residues. Germline assignment: CDR1 DFQATT and CDR2 SNEGSKA (reference sequence). As DNA, the CDR3 is TGCAGTGCTATGCCGGGGGCGGATCAGCCCCAGCATTTT. This translates into CSAMPGADQPQHF.

The chain uses TRBV9 and TRBJ2-7, with TRBD1 matching over 7 bases. This CDR3 spans 15 amino acids. V trimming: 3 bases; J trimming: 0 bases; junction bases outside the gene matches: 6. In germline, CDR1 is SGDLS, CDR2 YYNGEE. The CDR3 sequence is CASSGGDSRSYEQYF. The CDR3 region has the DNA TGTGCCAGCAGCGGTGGGGACAGCCGCTCCTACGAGCAGTACTTC.

This clonotype came up a few times. The V call is TRBV27, the J call TRBJ2-7; the D gene is possibly TRBD1 (6 bases). Trimming pared 6 bases from V and 3 bases from J, leaving 12 bases between. The CDR3 runs to 13 residues. From germline, CDR1 is MNHEY and CDR2 SMNVEV (reference sequence). CDR3 sequence (DNA): TGTGCCAGCAGATCTCCGGACAGCTACGAGCAGTACTTC. Translating gives CASRSPDSYEQYF.

This clonotype was recorded at least ten times. The chain combines TRBV12-3 or TRBV12-4 with TRBJ1-2; D is undetermined. CDR3 size: 12 residues. The V end lost 3 bases, the J end lost 9 bases, and 11 bases lay between the germline ends. The chain's CDR3 is CASSFGEVRYTF. For the CDR3, the DNA is TGTGCCAGCAGTTTTGGGGAAGTCCGCTACACCTTC.

This clonotype was seen many times. The V and J genes are TRBV7-9 and TRBJ1-4; D remains ambiguous. The CDR3 totals 14 residues. Germline assignment: CDR1 SEHNR and CDR2 FQNEAQ (reference sequence). The V gene lost 3 bases and the J gene lost 6 bases, with 11 bases spanning the gap. The CDR3 DNA sequence: TGTGCCAGCAGCTTGAGAACGGGTGATGAAAAACTGTTTTTT. This sequence encodes CASSLRTGDEKLFF.

V gene TRBV10-3 combines with J gene TRBJ2-2, with 10 bases lining up with TRBD1. The CDR3 has 20 amino acids. Germline V gene data show CDR1 as ENHRY and CDR2 as SYGVKD. V lost 6 bases, J lost 7 bases, and 23 bases stayed unmatched. CDR3 nucleotides: TGTGCCATCAGACCAGTACGCGGGGAGCCCGGGACAGGGGTAAACGGGGAGCTGTTTTTT. Translation: CAIRPVRGEPGTGVNGELFF.

V and J are TRBV20-1 and TRBJ2-3; no reliable D call. V lost 3 bases and J 2 bases, leaving 9 bases between the germline ends. The germline V gene encodes CDR1 DFQATT and CDR2 SNEGSKA (reference sequence). This CDR3 is 13 amino acids long. The CDR3 DNA sequence: TGCAGTGCTAGGCATACCATCACAGATACGCAGTATTTT. Its protein is CSARHTITDTQYF.

The rearrangement uses TRBV30 and TRBJ1-5; D remains unclear. This CDR3 is built from 15 residues. The V gene's germline CDR1 is GTSNPN and CDR2 SVGIG (reference sequence). Trimming shortened V by 3 bases and J by 2 bases, and 14 bases separated the two germline ends. CDR3 in DNA: TGTGCCTGGAGCCGGCCTTTTGGGGGCAATCAGCCCCAGCATTTT. This translates into CAWSRPFGGNQPQHF.

The chain uses TRBV12-5 and TRBJ2-4; possibly TRBD1 for D (6 bases). Per germline, CDR1 LGHNT and CDR2 FRNRAP. V was pared by 2 bases and J by 7 bases, with 6 bases between. The CDR3 is 12 amino acids. CDR3 sequence (DNA): TGTGCTAGTGGTTTGACAGGGAACATTCAGTACTTC. It encodes CASGLTGNIQYF.